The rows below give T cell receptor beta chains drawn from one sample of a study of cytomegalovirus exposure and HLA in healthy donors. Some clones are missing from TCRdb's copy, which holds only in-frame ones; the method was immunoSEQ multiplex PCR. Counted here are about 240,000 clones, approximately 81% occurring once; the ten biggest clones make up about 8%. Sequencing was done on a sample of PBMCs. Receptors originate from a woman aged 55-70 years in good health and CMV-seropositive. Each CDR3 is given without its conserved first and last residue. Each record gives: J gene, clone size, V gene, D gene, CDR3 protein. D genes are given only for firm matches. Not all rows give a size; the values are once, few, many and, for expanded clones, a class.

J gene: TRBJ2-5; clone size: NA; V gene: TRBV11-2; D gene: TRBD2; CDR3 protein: ASSLKWGGETQY
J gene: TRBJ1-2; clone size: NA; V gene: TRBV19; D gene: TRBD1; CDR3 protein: ASSIGTVYGYT
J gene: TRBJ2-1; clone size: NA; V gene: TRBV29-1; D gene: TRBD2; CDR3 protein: SGTGLAGALRNEQF
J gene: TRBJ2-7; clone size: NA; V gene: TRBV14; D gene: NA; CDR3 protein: ASSQDRAGGLGASYEQY
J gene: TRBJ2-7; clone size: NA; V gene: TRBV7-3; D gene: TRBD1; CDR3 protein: ASSSGQGEGYEQY
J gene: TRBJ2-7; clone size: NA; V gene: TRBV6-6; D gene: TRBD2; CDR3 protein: ASRPGLAYEQY
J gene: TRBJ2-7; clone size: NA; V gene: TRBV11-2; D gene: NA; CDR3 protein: ASSLGRVAYEQY
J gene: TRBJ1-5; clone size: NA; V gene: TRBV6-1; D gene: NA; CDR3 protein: ASSVLGGGNQPQH
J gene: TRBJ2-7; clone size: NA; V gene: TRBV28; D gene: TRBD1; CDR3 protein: ASRPGQGAGEQY
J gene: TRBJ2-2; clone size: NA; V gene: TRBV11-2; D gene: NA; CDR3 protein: ASSLGGDSSGELF
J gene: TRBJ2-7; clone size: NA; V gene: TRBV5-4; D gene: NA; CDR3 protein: ASSLDATYEQY
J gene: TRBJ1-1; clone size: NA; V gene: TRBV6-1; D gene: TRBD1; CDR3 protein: ATRTGGTEAF
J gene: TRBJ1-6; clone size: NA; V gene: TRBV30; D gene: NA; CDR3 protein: AWGGLNSPLH
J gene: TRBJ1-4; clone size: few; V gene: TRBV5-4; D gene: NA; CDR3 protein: ASSPGGHNEKLF
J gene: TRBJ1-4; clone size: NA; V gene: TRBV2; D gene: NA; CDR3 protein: ASRALEKLF
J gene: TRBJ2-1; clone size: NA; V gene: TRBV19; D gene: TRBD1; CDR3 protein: ASSIGTGDHNEQF
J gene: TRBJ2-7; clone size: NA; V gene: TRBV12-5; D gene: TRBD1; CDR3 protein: ASGLAPQGLLEQY
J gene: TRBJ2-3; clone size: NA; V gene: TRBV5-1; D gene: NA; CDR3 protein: ASSLRLANTDTQY
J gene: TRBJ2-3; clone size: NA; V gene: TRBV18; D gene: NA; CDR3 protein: ASSPRLLAGQDTDTQY
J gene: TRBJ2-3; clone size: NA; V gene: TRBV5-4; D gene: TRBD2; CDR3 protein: ASSPGPGGPGKDTQY
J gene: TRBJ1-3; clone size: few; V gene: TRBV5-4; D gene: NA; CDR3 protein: ASSLDSGSGNTIY
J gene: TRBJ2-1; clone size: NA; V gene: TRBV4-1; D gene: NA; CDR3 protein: ASSQITASAYNEQF
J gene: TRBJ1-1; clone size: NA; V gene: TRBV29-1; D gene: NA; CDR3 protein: SAIQRSNTEAF
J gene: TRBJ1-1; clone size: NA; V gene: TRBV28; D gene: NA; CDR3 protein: ASSLNSFMNTEAF
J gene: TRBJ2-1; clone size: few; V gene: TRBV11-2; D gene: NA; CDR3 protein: ASSGQRSRRNEQF
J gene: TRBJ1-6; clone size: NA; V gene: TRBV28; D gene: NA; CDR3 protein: ASSLAQGTYNSPLH
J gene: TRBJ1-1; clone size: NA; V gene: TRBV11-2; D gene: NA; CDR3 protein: ASSSIYRNTEAF
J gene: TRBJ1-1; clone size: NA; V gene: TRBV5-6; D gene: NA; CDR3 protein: ASSLGRGMNTEAF
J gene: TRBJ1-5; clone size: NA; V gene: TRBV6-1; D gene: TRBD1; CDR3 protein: ASSGTGQGDPRWQPQH
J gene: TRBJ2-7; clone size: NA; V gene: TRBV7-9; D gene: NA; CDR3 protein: ASSHPRVPSYEQY
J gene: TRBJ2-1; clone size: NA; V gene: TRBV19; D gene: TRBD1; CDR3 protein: ASSTDRDNEQF
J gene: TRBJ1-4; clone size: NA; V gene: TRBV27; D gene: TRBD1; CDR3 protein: ASSLDRGRGEKLF
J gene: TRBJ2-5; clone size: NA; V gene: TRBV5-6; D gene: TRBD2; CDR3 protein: ASSLTSGPQETQY
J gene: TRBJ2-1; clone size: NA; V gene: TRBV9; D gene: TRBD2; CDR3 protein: ASSVGTSGNEQF
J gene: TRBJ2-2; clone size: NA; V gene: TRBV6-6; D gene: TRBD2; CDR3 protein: ASSYASGTSTGELF
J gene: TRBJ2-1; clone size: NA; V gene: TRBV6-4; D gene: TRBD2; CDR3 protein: ASSIGLAGYNEQF
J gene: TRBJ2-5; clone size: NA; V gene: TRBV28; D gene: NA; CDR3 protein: ASYRNQETQY
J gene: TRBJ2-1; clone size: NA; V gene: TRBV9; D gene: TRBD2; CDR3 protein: ASSVASRTSGNEQF
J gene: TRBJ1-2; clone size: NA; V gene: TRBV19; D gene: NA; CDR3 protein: ASSIDRSRVYGYT
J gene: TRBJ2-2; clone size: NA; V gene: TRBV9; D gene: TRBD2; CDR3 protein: ASSVHLTSGSVTGELF
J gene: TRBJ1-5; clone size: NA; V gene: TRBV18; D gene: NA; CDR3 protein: ASSPRGHFGNQPQH
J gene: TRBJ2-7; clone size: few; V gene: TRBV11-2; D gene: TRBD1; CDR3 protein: ASSEAQGHYVEQY
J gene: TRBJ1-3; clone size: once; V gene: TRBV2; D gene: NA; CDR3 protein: ASSDGGLGNTIY